The 27 T cell receptor beta chains in this list originate from one sample, sequenced in a study of blood T cells in healthy people across ages. Through a sample-barcoded 5' primer and a J-beta primer mix, a second PCR was run for about 7 to 12 cycles. TCRdb independently ran MiXCR on the 5' RACE reads; one entry per CDR3 protein. The sample consists of 600,000 or so distinct CDR3 sequences, less than 60% of them appearing once. Sequences were obtained from blood. The receptor set was obtained from an elderly man in good health.

The chain recombines TRBV27 with TRBJ1-4; no clear D gene. The CDR3 totals 12 residues. V lost 7 bases and J 6 bases, leaving 9 bases between the germline ends. The germline V gene has CDR1 MNHEY and CDR2 SMNVEV (reference sequence). The CDR3 protein is CASKRWDEKLFF. The CDR3 nucleotides are TGTGCCAGCAAGCGCTGGGATGAAAAACTGTTTTTT. Complete variable domain (other parts from reference TRBV27 and TRBJ1-4): EAQVTQNPRYLITVTGKKLTVTCSQNMNHEYMSWYRQDPGLGLRQIYYSMNVEVTDKGDVPEGYKVSRKEKRNFPLILESPSPNQTSLYFCASKRWDEKLFFGSGTQLSVL.

Note on this clonotype: Relative to the germline gene, one junction end is altered; a read error may explain this. The V gene is TRBV6-6, the J gene TRBJ2-7; 11 nucleotides match TRBD2. Germline V CDR1 and CDR2: MNHNY, SVGAGI (reference sequence). This CDR3 is built from 16 residues. For the CDR3, the DNA is TGTGCCGGCAGTTCCGCGACTAGCGGGGACTCCTACGAGCAGTACTTC. Translated, it gives CAGSSATSGDSYEQYF.

V usage is TRBV4-3 and J usage is TRBJ2-5; 7 bases fit TRBD1. The junction had 5 bases not matched to a gene; V was cut back by 8 bases and J by 11 bases. This CDR3 is 10 amino acids long. CDR1 LGHNA and CDR2 YSLEER come from the germline V gene. CDR3 bases: TGCGCCAGCGAGGGGACAGAACAGTACTTC. Translated, it gives CASEGTEQYF.

The chain joins TRBV30 to TRBJ1-1, with D perhaps TRBD1 (5 bases). The V and J ends lost 8 bases and 4 bases respectively, with 11 bases between them. The CDR3 is 11 amino acids. The germline gives CDR1 GTSNPN, CDR2 SVGIG (reference sequence). The CDR3 bases are TGTGCCGGGGGGGAGGGCACTGAAGCTTTCTTT. It translates to CAGGEGTEAFF.

The chain combines TRBV5-1 with TRBJ2-7; D is undetermined. With 2 bases removed from V and 3 bases from J, the gap between germline ends came to 12 bases. The CDR3 is made up of 14 amino acids. CDR1 is SGHRS, CDR2 YFSETQ, per germline. The CDR3 DNA reads as TGCGCCAGCAGCTTTACTCAAAGGAACTACGAGCAGTACTTC. This encodes CASSFTQRNYEQYF.

This clonotype was seen only a few times. The chain employs TRBV7-9 and TRBJ1-1, with 8 bases fitting TRBD1. The CDR3 has 15 amino acids. The junction had 5 bases not matched to a gene; V was cut back by 1 base and J by 4 bases. From germline, CDR1 is SEHNR and CDR2 FQNEAQ (reference sequence). The CDR3, as DNA: TGTGCCAGCAGCTTAGAAACAGGGGGAAGCACTGAAGCTTTCTTT. It encodes CASSLETGGSTEAFF.

The rearrangement links TRBV6-2 or TRBV6-3 to TRBJ2-5; 9 nucleotides match TRBD2. The J segment lost 7 bases and the V segment lost 8 bases, leaving 14 bases of the junction unmatched. The germline CDR1 and CDR2 sequences are MNHEY and SVGEGT. This CDR3 spans 15 amino acids. The CDR3 loop is CASLRLAAPEVTQYF. The DNA for the CDR3 is TGTGCCAGCCTCCGACTAGCGGCCCCAGAGGTGACCCAGTACTTC.

With respect to this clonotype: One junction end does not reproduce the germline sequence, and a read error may be involved. J is TRBJ2-3 and V is TRBV28; D possibly corresponds to TRBD2 (5 bases). From germline, CDR1 is MDHEN and CDR2 SYDVKM. The CDR3 length is 13 residues. The CDR3 DNA sequence: TGTGCCCGCAGTCCAAGGACTGCAGATACGCAGTATTTT. Protein sequence: CARSPRTADTQYF.

This chain uses TRBV9 with TRBJ2-7; D is perhaps TRBD1 (5 bases). The V end was cut by 2 bases, the J end by 1 base, with 19 bases between. Per germline, CDR1 SGDLS and CDR2 YYNGEE. The CDR3 totals 17 residues. CDR3 region: CASSVGPDAQGSYEQYF. DNA for the CDR3: TGTGCCAGCAGCGTGGGGCCGGACGCCCAAGGTTCCTACGAGCAGTACTTC.

V is TRBV4-3 and J is TRBJ1-2, with TRBD1 as a possible D gene (5 bases). V dropped 1 base and J dropped 2 bases, with 14 bases sitting between them. The germline V gene encodes CDR1 LGHNA and CDR2 YSLEER. The CDR3 runs to 16 residues. CDR3 bases: TGCGCCAGCAGCCAAGGAAGGGGACTGGGGAACTATGGCTACACCTTC. Translating gives CASSQGRGLGNYGYTF.

This clonotype was observed a handful of times. CDR3 sequence: CASSLRAGRSYEQYF. Written as DNA, the CDR3 is TGTGCCAGCAGCTTAAGGGCAGGCCGCTCCTACGAGCAGTACTTC. This chain connects TRBV7-2 to TRBJ2-7; D ambiguous. Between the trimmed V and J ends, which lost 2 bases and 0 bases, there was a span of 11 bases. The germline CDR1 and CDR2 sequences are SGHTA and FQGNSA. CDR3 length: 15 amino acids.

The chain joins TRBV27 to TRBJ2-3, with unresolved D. The CDR3 totals 15 residues. Germline V lookup: CDR1 MNHEY, CDR2 SMNVEV (reference sequence). The V gene lost 1 base and the J gene lost 2 bases, with 10 bases spanning the gap. The CDR3 spells CASSLYSVPTDTQYF. The CDR3 DNA reads TGTGCCAGCAGTTTATATTCCGTTCCCACAGATACGCAGTATTTT.

This clonotype was picked up a small number of times. This may be a read error: a much more frequent sequence differs by one nucleotide. V is TRBV5-1 and J is TRBJ2-5; TRBD1 matches 7 bases. Germline V gives CDR1 SGHRS, CDR2 YFSETQ. The length of the CDR3 is 15 residues. CDR3 protein: CAGSLSGTAQETQYF. CDR3 nucleotide sequence: TGCGCCGGCAGCTTGTCCGGGACAGCGCAAGAGACCCAGTACTTC.

The V call is TRBV4-3, the J call TRBJ1-4; 7 nucleotides match TRBD1. Germline V gene lookup returns CDR1 LGHNA and CDR2 YSLEER. J was trimmed by 13 bases and V by 2 bases; bases with no gene match: 10. The length of the CDR3 is 14 residues. CDR3 in amino acids: CASSQTNPTGRLFF. The CDR3 DNA reads TGCGCCAGCAGCCAAACGAACCCGACAGGGAGACTGTTTTTT.

With respect to this clonotype: At one end, the junction sequence differs from germline, possibly due to a read error. The rearrangement uses TRBV12-3 or TRBV12-4 and TRBJ2-3; D is ambiguous. CDR3 length: 14 amino acids. CDR3 region: CTSSFTATPDTQYF. The DNA for the CDR3 is TGTACCAGCAGTTTTACCGCAACCCCAGATACGCAGTATTTT.

The V and J genes are TRBV4-3 and TRBJ1-6; D is perhaps TRBD1 (5 bases). CDR3 length equals 15 residues. The V end lost 0 bases, the J end lost 9 bases, and 12 bases lay between the germline ends. Germline loops: CDR1 LGHNA, CDR2 YSLEER. This CDR3 is CASSQDRGYGSPLHF. The CDR3 DNA reads TGCGCCAGCAGCCAAGATCGGGGGTACGGTTCACCCCTCCACTTT.

This clonotype came up a few times. The chain links TRBV29-1 to TRBJ2-3, with D possibly TRBD1 on 6 matching bases. The germline CDR1 and CDR2 sequences are SQVTM and ANQGSEA. The CDR3 is 12 residues long. V was cut by 7 bases and J by 2 bases, with 10 bases left in between. CDR3 coding DNA: TGCAGCGCCGGACAGACCACAGATACGCAGTATTTT. Its protein product is CSAGQTTDTQYF.

This clonotype was counted once. This chain joins TRBV12-2 and TRBJ2-7. TRBV12-2 is annotated as a pseudogene. The CDR3 runs to 12 residues. CDR3 protein: CASRLEQYEQYF. The CDR3 region has the DNA TGTGCAAGTCGCTTAGAGCAATACGAGCAGTACTTC.

The chain recombines TRBV5-1 with TRBJ2-7; D perhaps matches TRBD1 (5 bases). There are 15 residues in the CDR3. Trimming left V 5 bases short and J 2 bases short, with 17 bases between. Germline values: CDR1 SGHRS, CDR2 YFSETQ. The CDR3: CASRADLQGAYEQYF. CDR3 nucleotides: TGCGCCAGCAGGGCAGATCTCCAAGGGGCCTACGAGCAGTACTTC. The whole variable domain, filled in from reference TRBV5-1 and TRBJ2-7, reads KAGVTQTPRYLIKTRGQQVTLSCSPISGHRSVSWYQQTPGQGLQFLFEYFSETQRNKGNFPGRFSGRQFSNSRSEMNVSTLELGDSALYLCASRADLQGAYEQYFGPGTRLTVT.

This clonotype has more than one count but fewer than ten. CDR3 sequence reads: CASSVEAVNTGELFF. Written as DNA, the CDR3 is TGTGCCAGCAGCGTAGAGGCAGTGAACACCGGGGAGCTGTTTTTT. The chain carries TRBV9 and TRBJ2-2, with D unclear. The CDR3 is 15 amino acids. The germline V gene has CDR1 SGDLS and CDR2 YYNGEE. V lost 0 bases and J lost 1, with 7 bases in between. Variable domain in full (rest from reference TRBV9 and TRBJ2-2): DSGVTQTPKHLITATGQRVTLRCSPRSGDLSVYWYQQSLDQGLQFLIQYYNGEERAKGNILERFSAQQFPDLHSELNLSSLELGDSALYFCASSVEAVNTGELFFGEGSRLTVL.

This clonotype is a singleton in its sample. The rearrangement uses TRBV12-3 or TRBV12-4 and TRBJ1-4, with D possibly being TRBD1 (6 bases). The germline V and J ends were trimmed by 5 bases and 7 bases, with 17 bases remaining between them. The CDR3 has 15 residues. The CDR3, as DNA: TGTGCCAGCAGTCCCAGGACAGAGATCGGTGAAAAACTGTTTTTT. Residues: CASSPRTEIGEKLFF.

The chain uses TRBV6-5 and TRBJ2-7; 7 bases are shared with TRBD2. CDR1 is MNHEY, CDR2 SVGAGI, per germline. Trimming at V came to 5 bases and at J to 5 bases, leaving 6 bases not matched to a gene. This CDR3 has 13 residues. The CDR3 sequence is CASSAREGHEQYF. CDR3 nucleotides: TGTGCCAGCAGTGCCAGGGAGGGACACGAGCAGTACTTC.

This chain connects TRBV7-3 to TRBJ2-5, with D tentatively TRBD2 (6 bases). Germline lookup yields CDR1 SGHTA and CDR2 FQGTGA. Trimming took off 5 bases at V and 5 bases at J, with 24 bases between the two ends. CDR3 length equals 17 residues. CDR3: CASSDHYRDLWGETQYF. As DNA, the CDR3 is TGTGCCAGCAGCGATCACTACCGGGACTTGTGGGGGGAGACCCAGTACTTC.

The chain links TRBV7-3 to TRBJ2-2; tentative D call: TRBD2 (5 bases). The germline V and J ends were trimmed by 2 bases and 6 bases, with 10 bases remaining between them. This CDR3 contains 14 residues. Germline V CDR1 and CDR2: SGHTA, FQGTGA. CDR3 protein: CASSLASSAGELFF. The CDR3 DNA is TGTGCCAGCAGCTTAGCTAGCTCGGCCGGGGAGCTGTTTTTT.

CDR3 sequence: CSVEGAGVGTQYF. The CDR3 coding sequence is TGCAGCGTTGAAGGCGCGGGAGTGGGTACGCAGTATTTT. The chain couples TRBV29-1 to TRBJ2-3, with 7 bases lining up with TRBD2. Germline V lookup: CDR1 SQVTM, CDR2 ANQGSEA. The ends lost 1 base at V and 8 bases at J; junction bases unmatched: 6. The CDR3 covers 13 residues.

This chain joins TRBV6-2 or TRBV6-3 and TRBJ2-7; a possible D gene is TRBD1 (5 bases). The CDR3 sequence is 14 residues long. Trimming removed 10 bases at V and 7 bases at J, with 23 bases between. Per the germline V gene, CDR1 is MNHEY and CDR2 is SVGEGT. The CDR3 coding sequence is TGTGCCATCAAGTCTACAGGCTGGGGTCTGGAGCAGTACTTC. It specifies CAIKSTGWGLEQYF.

The gene calls are TRBV6-2 or TRBV6-3 and TRBJ2-3, with 13 bases lining up with TRBD2. CDR3 length: 16 residues. V gave up 6 bases and J gave up 6 bases; unmatched junction bases: 9. Germline values: CDR1 MNHEY, CDR2 SVGEGT. CDR3 amino acids: CASSTGTSGTVDTQYF. The DNA of the CDR3 is TGTGCCAGCAGCACGGGGACTAGCGGGACCGTGGATACGCAGTATTTT.